Listed below are T cell receptor beta chains from one sample, sequenced in a study of T cells in Graves' hyperthyroidism and ophthalmopathy. TCRdb analysed the multiplex PCR reads with MiXCR anew, one entry per CDR3 protein. The data contain around 200,000 distinct CDR3 sequences, around 16% of them singletons. Sequencing used blood. Every receptor here comes from a man aged 40-49 years with Graves' hyperthyroidism. Both conserved end residues are part of each CDR3. The order of the fields is CDR3 DNA, CDR3 protein, clone size, J gene, V gene, D gene. A D gene is named only where the DNA matches it firmly. The size entry is marked missing in some rows and otherwise reads once, few, many or a size class.

TGCAGTGCTAGTGCTAGCCGCGAGCAGTACTTC CSASASREQYF many TRBJ2-7 TRBV20-1 -
TGTGCCAGCAGTGATGGACTAGCGGGGGATACCGGGGAGCTGTTTTTT CASSDGLAGDTGELFF - TRBJ2-2 TRBV6-1 TRBD2
TGTGCCACCCAGAGCAGCGGGGGGGACAATGAGCAGTTCTTC CATQSSGGDNEQFF - TRBJ2-1 TRBV24-1 TRBD2
TGTGCCAGCAGTTTATCGCAGACAGGAGCTGGAAACACCATATATTTT CASSLSQTGAGNTIYF medium-sized TRBJ1-3 TRBV27 -
TGCAGTGCTCAGCCCCAGCATTTT CSAQPQHF many TRBJ1-5 TRBV20-1 -
TGTGCCAGCAATCCCACCGGACAGGGATACGCAGATACGCAGTATTTT CASNPTGQGYADTQYF many TRBJ2-3 TRBV5-5 TRBD1
TGCAGTGCTAGTGATCCAGGGGTTAATGAAAAACTGTTTTTT CSASDPGVNEKLFF - TRBJ1-4 TRBV20-1 -
TGCAGTGCTAGACGGTGGGAAACAGATACGCAGTATTTT CSARRWETDTQYF few TRBJ2-3 TRBV20-1 -
TGCAGTGCTAGAGTCCAGACTAGCGGGGGGCTCCCCCTTAGCACAGATACGCAGTATTTT CSARVQTSGGLPLSTDTQYF few TRBJ2-3 TRBV20-1 TRBD2
TGTGCCAGCAGCCGACGAGGGGCCAACGTCCTGACTTTC CASSRRGANVLTF many TRBJ2-6 TRBV7-2 -
TGTGCCAGCAGTACAGGGTACTATGGCTACACCTTC CASSTGYYGYTF many TRBJ1-2 TRBV28 -
TGCAGTGCTACTAAGGACGGAGATACGCAGTATTTT CSATKDGDTQYF many TRBJ2-3 TRBV20-1 -
TGCAGCGTTCAGGCAGGGGGCTTTGGCAATCAGCCCCAGCATTTT CSVQAGGFGNQPQHF few TRBJ1-5 TRBV29-1 TRBD1
TGTGCCAGCAGCCAGAAGCCCACGGCCTGGAGCTATGGCTACACCTTC CASSQKPTAWSYGYTF - TRBJ1-2 TRBV6-1 -
TGCAGTGCACCGTTAAGGATTAACAATGAGCAGTTCTTC CSAPLRINNEQFF - TRBJ2-1 TRBV20-1 -
TGCAGTGCTAGAGAATCGAGCGGGAGGGGTAGTCTCTACGAGCAGTACTTC CSARESSGRGSLYEQYF - TRBJ2-7 TRBV20-1 TRBD2
TGCGCCAGCAGCTTGGGAGGCCGGGAGGAAGATACGCAGTATTTT CASSLGGREEDTQYF many TRBJ2-3 TRBV5-1 TRBD2
TGTGCCACCAGCAGAGAGCCCCGGGACAGGGAGCTGTTTTTT CATSREPRDRELFF few TRBJ2-2 TRBV15 -
TGCGCCAGCAGAACCATACAGGGGGTCCTTCGCAATGAGCAGTTCTTC CASRTIQGVLRNEQFF - TRBJ2-1 TRBV5-1 TRBD1
TGTGCCAGCAGCCAAGATTCGGAGGGAGACGGAAACACCATATATTTT CASSQDSEGDGNTIYF - TRBJ1-3 TRBV3-1 -
TGTGCCAGCTCAACAGACTACGAGCAGTACTTC CASSTDYEQYF many TRBJ2-7 TRBV18 -
TGTGCTAGTGGTTTGGGTAGCAATCAGCCCCAGCATTTT CASGLGSNQPQHF many TRBJ1-5 TRBV12-5 -
TGTGCCAGCGCCCGCCTGGCGGGGGGAACTATCGGGTCACCCCTCCACTTT CASARLAGGTIGSPLHF - TRBJ1-6 TRBV7-3 -
TGTGCCAGCAGTGAGGGTAACCGGGTAGAGACCCAGTACTTC CASSEGNRVETQYF - TRBJ2-5 TRBV2 -
TGCAGTGCTGGGGAGGGGGTAGGGTACGAGCAGTACTTC CSAGEGVGYEQYF many TRBJ2-7 TRBV20-1 -
TGCAGCGTTGGGCCAGGGGGAGGGGAGACCCAGTACTTC CSVGPGGGETQYF - TRBJ2-5 TRBV29-1 -
TGTGCCACCAGTGACCCCCGGACAGGGCGGTATGAAAAACTGTTTTTT CATSDPRTGRYEKLFF - TRBJ1-4 TRBV24-1 TRBD1
TGTGCCAGCACCAAAGCGTGGGACGGAGGAAACACCATATATTTT CASTKAWDGGNTIYF - TRBJ1-3 TRBV28 -
TGTGCCAGCAGTTCGGCCCCAGGAGGAAACATTCAGTACTTC CASSSAPGGNIQYF - TRBJ2-4 TRBV6-5 -
TGTGCCAGCAACGGGCAGTACTTC CASNGQYF - TRBJ2-7 TRBV5-5 -
TGCAGTGCTAGAGACCCCCTAGCGGGGGTTAATGAGCAGTTCTTC CSARDPLAGVNEQFF many TRBJ2-1 TRBV20-1 TRBD2
TGTGCCAGCAGTGACATCAGCAATCAGCCCCAGCATTTT CASSDISNQPQHF many TRBJ1-5 TRBV6-1 -
TGTGCCAGCAGCTCAACTAGCAGCTCCTACAATGAGCAGTTCTTC CASSSTSSSYNEQFF many TRBJ2-1 TRBV7-2 -
TGTGCCAGCAGCCCAAGGGACTATGGCTACACCTTC CASSPRDYGYTF - TRBJ1-2 TRBV5-5 -
TGTGCCAGCAGCCAAGAAGTAGGGACTAGCGGTTACAATGAGCAGTTCTTC CASSQEVGTSGYNEQFF - TRBJ2-1 TRBV4-2 TRBD2
TGTGCCAGCAGTACGACTAGCGGCGGTGAGACCCAGTACTTC CASSTTSGGETQYF many TRBJ2-5 TRBV12-3/TRBV12-4 TRBD2
TGTGCCAGCAGCTGGCCGGGACAGGGTATCTACGAGCAGTACTTC CASSWPGQGIYEQYF few TRBJ2-7 TRBV7-9 TRBD1
TGTGCCAGCGGAGGCATAACAGGGGTGAGAGGGAACACCATATATTTT CASGGITGVRGNTIYF many TRBJ1-3 TRBV2 TRBD1
TGTGCCAGTTTTAACACTACCTATAATTCACCCCTCCACTTT CASFNTTYNSPLHF many TRBJ1-6 TRBV2 -
TGTGCCAGCAGTTACCAGCGGGGGCCTACAGATACGCAGTATTTT CASSYQRGPTDTQYF - TRBJ2-3 TRBV6-6 TRBD2
TGTGCCAGCACCCTAACAGGGGACACCGGGGAGCTGTTTTTT CASTLTGDTGELFF - TRBJ2-2 TRBV4-2 TRBD1
TGTGCCACCAGTGAGTCGGACAGGGGGTCAGATACGCAGTATTTT CATSESDRGSDTQYF many TRBJ2-3 TRBV24-1 TRBD1
TGTGCCAGCAGCTTTTCAGGGACAGGGAACACTGAAGCTTTCTTT CASSFSGTGNTEAFF many TRBJ1-1 TRBV14 TRBD1
TGCAGCGTTACCTACAGGGTCGATAGCAATCAGCCCCAGCATTTT CSVTYRVDSNQPQHF many TRBJ1-5 TRBV29-1 -
TGTGCCGGCAGCGCCCCGGGACAGCTGAATTCACCCCTCCACTTC CAGSAPGQLNSPLHF - TRBJ1-6 TRBV11-2 TRBD1
TGTGCCAGCAGCTCCCCCGGGACACCCACTGAAGCTTTCTTT CASSSPGTPTEAFF many TRBJ1-1 TRBV7-2 -
TGTGCCAGCAGCGTAGAGCCAGGGGGCGTCAGGACCCAGTACTTC CASSVEPGGVRTQYF few TRBJ2-5 TRBV9 TRBD1
TGTGCCAGCAGCTGGGACAGCCAAGGGTCGCAGTACTTC CASSWDSQGSQYF - TRBJ2-7 TRBV5-5 TRBD1
TGTGCCAGCAGTTTAGCCAGAAACTATGGCTACACCTTC CASSLARNYGYTF many TRBJ1-2 TRBV28 -
TGTGCCACCAGTGATTTACCCCAATTAGCGGGGGGGCAAGATACGCAGTATTTT CATSDLPQLAGGQDTQYF - TRBJ2-3 TRBV24-1 TRBD2
TGTGCCAGCTGGGTATTGGACACTGAAGCTTTCTTT CASWVLDTEAFF many TRBJ1-1 TRBV28 -
TGTGCCTGGAGTTCCTTAGGGGGGGGGACTGAAGCTTTCTTT CAWSSLGGGTEAFF many TRBJ1-1 TRBV30 -